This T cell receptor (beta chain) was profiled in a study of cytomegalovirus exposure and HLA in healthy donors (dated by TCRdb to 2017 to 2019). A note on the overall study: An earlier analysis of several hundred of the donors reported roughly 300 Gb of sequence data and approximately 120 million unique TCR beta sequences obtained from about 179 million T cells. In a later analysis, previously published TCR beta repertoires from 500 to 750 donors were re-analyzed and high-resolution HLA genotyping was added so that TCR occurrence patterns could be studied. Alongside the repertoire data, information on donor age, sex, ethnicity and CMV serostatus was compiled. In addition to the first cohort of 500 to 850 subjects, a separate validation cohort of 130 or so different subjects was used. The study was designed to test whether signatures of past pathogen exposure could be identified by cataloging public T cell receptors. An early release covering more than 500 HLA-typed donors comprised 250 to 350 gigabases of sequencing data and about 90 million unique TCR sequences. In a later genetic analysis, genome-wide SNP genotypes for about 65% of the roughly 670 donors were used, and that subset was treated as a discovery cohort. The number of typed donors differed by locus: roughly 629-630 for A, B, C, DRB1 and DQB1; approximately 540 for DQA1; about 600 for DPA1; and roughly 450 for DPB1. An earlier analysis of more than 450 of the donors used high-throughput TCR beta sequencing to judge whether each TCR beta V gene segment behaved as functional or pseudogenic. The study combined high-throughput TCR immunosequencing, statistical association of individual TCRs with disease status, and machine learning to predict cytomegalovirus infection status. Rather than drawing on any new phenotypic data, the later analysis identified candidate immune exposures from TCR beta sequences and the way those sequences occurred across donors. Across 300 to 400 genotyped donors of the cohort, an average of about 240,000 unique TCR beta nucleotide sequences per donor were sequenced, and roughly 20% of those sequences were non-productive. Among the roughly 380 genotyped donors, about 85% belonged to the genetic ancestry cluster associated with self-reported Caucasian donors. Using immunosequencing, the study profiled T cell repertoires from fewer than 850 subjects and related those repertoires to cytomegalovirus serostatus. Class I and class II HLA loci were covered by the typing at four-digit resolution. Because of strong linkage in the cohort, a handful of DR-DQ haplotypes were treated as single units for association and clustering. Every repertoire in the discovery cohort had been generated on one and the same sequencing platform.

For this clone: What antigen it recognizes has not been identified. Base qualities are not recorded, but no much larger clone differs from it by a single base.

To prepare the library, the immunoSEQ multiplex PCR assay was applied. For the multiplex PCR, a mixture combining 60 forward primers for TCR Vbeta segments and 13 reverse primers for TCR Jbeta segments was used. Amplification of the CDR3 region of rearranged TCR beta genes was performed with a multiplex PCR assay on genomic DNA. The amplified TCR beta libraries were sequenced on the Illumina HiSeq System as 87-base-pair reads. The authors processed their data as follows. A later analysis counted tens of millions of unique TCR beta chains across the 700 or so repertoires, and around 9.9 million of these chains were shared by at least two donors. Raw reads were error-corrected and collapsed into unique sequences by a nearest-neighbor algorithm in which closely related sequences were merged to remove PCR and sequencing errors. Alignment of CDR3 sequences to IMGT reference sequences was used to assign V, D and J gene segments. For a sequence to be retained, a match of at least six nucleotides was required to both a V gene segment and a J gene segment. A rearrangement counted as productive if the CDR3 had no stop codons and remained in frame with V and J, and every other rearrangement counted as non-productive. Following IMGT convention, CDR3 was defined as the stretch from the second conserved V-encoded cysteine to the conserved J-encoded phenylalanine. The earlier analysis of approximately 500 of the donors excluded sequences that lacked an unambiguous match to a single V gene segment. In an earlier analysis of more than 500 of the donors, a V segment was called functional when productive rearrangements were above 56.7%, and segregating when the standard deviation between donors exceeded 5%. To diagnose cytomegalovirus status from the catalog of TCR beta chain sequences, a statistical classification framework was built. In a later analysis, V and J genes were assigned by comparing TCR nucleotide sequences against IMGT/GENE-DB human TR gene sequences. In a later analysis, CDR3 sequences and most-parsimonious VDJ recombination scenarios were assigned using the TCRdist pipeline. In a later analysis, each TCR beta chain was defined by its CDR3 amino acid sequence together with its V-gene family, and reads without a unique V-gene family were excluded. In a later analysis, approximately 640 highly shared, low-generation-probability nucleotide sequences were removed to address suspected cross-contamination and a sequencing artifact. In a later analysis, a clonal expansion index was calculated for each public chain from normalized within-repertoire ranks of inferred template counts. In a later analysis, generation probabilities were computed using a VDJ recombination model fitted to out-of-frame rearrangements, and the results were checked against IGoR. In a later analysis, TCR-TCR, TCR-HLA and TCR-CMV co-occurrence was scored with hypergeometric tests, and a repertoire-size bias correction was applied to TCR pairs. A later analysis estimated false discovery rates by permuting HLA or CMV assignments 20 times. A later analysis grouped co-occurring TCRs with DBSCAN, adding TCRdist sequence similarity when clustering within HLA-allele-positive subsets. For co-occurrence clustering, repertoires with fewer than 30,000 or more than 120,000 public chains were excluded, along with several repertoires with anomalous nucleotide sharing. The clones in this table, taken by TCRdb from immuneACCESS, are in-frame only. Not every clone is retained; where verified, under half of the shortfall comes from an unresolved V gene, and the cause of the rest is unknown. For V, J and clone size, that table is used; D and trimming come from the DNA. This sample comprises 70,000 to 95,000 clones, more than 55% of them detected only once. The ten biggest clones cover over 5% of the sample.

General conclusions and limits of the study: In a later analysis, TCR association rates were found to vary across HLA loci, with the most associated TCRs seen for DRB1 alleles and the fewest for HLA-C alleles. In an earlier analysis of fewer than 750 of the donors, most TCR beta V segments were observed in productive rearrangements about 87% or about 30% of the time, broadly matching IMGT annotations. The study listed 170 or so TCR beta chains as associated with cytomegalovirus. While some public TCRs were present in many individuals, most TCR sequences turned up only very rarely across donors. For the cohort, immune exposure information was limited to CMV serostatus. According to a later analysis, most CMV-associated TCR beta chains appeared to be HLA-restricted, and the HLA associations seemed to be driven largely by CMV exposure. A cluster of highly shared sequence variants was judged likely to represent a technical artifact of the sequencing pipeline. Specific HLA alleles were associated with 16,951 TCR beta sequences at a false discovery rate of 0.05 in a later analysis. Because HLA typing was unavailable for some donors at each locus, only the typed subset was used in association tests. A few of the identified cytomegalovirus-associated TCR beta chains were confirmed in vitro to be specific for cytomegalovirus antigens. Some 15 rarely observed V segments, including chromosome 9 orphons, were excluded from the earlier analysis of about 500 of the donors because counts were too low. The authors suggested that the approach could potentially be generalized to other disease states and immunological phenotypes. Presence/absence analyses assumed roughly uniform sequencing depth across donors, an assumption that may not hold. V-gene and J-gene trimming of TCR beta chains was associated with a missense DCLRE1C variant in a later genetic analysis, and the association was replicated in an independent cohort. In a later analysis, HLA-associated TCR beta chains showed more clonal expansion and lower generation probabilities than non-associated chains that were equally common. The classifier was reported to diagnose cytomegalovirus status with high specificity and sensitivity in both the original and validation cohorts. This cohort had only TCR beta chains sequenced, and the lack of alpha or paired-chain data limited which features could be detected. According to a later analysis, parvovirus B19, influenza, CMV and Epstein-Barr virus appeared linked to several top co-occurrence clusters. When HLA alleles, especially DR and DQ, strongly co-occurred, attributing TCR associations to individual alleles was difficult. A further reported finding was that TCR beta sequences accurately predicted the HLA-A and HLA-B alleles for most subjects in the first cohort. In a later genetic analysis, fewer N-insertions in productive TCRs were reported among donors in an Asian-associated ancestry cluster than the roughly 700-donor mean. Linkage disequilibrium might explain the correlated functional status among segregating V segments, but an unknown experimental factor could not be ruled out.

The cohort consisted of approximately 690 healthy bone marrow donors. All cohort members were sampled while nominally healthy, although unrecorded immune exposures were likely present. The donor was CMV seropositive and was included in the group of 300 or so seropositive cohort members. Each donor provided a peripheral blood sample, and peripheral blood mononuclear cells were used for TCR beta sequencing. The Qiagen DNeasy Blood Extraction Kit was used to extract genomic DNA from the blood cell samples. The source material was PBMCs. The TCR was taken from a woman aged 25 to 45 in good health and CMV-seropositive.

CDR3 region: CASSDREGNQPQHF. The nucleotide sequence reads TGTGCCAGCAGTGACAGGGAAGGCAATCAGCCCCAGCATTTT. The V and J genes are TRBV6-1 and TRBJ1-5, with a tentative D gene TRBD1 over 5 matching bases. From the cysteine through the phenylalanine, the CDR3 covers 14 amino acids. CDR3 DNA is the only sequence kept; it has 42 bases, read in frame from the first base. For CDR1 and CDR2, the germline V gene lists MNHNS and SASEGT. Trimming takes 3 bases from V and 2 bases from J, and the germline ends sit 8 bases apart.